This T cell receptor (beta chain) came from a study of cytomegalovirus exposure and HLA in healthy donors. The study, taken as a whole, reports: The authors considered a cluster of highly shared sequence variants likely to be a sequencing artifact.

This clone was found once. Its antigen is still unknown. The CDR3 covers 17 residues. The germline V gene has CDR1 SNHLY and CDR2 FYNNEI. V dropped 6 bases and J dropped 1; count of bases not matched to a gene: 12. Both 60 Vbeta primers and 13 Jbeta primers went into the PCR. Clones were sequenced by immunoSEQ multiplex PCR, and TCRdb holds only the in-frame ones, with some missing. Of about 180,000 clones in the sample, roughly 87% are singletons; the top ten hold more than 0.5%. The gene calls are TRBV2 and TRBJ1-5; 7 bases align to TRBD1. Material for sequencing was PBMCs. This clonotype was obtained from a woman between 50 and 59 years old in good health and CMV-seronegative. CDR3 amino acids: CASSDTRQGRSNQPQHF. The CDR3 nucleotides read TGTGCCAGCAGCGACACACGACAGGGCCGGAGCAATCAGCCCCAGCATTTT.